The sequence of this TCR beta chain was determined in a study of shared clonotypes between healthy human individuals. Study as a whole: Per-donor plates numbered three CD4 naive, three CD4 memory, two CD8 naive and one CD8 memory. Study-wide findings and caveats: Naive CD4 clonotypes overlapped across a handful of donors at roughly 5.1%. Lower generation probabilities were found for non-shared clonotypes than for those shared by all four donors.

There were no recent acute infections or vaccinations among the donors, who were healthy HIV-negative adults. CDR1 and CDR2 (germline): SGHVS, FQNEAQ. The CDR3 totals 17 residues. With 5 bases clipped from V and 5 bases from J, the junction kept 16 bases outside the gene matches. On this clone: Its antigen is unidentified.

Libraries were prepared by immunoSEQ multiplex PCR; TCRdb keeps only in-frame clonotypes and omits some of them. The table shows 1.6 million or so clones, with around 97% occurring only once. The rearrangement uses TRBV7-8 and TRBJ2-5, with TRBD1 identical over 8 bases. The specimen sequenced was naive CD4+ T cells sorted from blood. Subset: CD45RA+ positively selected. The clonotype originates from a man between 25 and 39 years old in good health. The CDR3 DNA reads TGTGCCAGCAGCCTCCTACCCGGACAGGGACCCCGTGAGACCCAGTACTTC. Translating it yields CASSLLPGQGPRETQYF.